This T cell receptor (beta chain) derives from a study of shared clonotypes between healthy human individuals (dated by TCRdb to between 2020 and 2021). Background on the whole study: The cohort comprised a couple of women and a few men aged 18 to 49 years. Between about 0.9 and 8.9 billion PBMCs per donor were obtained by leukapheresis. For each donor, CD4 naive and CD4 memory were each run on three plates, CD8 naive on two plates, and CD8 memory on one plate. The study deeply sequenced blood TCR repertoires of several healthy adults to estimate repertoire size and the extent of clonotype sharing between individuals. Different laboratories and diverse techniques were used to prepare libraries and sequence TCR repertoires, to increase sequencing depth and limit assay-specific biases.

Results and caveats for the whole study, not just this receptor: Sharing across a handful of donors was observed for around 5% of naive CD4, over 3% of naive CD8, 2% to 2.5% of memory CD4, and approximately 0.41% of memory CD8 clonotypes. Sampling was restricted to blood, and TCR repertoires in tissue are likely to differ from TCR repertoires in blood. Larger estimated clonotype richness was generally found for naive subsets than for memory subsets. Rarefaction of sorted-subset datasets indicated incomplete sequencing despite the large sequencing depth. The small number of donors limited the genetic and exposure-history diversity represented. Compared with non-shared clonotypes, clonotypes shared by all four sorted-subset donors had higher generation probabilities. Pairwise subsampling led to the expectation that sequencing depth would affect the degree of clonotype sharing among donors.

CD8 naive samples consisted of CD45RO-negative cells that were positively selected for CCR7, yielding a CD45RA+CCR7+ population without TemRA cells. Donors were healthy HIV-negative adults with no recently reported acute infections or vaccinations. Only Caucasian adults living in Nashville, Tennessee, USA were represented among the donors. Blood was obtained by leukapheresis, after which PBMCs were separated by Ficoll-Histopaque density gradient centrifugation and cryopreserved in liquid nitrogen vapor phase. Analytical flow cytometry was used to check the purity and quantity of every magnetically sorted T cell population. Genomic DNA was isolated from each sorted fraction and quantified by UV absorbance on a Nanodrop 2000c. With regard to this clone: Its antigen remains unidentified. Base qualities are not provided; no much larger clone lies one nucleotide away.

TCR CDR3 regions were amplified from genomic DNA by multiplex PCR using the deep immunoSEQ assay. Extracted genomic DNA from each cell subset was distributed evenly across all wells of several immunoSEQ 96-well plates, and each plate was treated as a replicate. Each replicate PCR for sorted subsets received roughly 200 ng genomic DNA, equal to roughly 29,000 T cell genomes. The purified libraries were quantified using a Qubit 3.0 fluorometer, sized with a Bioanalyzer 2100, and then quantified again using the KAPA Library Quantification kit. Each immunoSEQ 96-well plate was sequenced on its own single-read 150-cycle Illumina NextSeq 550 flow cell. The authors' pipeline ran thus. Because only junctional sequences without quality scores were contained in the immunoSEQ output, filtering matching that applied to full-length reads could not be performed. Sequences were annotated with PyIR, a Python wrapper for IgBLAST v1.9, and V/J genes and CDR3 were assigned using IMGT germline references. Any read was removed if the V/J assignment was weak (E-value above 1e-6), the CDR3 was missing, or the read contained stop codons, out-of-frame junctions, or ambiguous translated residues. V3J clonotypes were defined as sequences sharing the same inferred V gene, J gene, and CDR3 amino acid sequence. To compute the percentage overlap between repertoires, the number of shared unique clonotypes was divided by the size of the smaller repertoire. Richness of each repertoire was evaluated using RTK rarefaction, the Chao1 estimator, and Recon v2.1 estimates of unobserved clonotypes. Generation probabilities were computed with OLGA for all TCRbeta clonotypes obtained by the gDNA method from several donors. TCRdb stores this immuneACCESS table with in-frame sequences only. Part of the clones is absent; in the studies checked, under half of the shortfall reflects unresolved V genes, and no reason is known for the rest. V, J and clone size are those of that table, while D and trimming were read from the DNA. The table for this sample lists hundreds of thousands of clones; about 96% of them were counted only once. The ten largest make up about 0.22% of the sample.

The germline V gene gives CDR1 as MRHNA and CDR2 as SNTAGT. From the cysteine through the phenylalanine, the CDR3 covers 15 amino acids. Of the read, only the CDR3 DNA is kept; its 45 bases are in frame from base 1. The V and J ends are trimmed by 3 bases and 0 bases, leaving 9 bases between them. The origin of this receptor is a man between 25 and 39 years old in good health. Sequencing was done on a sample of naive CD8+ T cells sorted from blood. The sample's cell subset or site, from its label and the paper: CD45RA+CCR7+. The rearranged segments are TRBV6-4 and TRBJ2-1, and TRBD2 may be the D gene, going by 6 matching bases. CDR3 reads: CASSEGGGSYNEQFF. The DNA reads TGTGCCAGCAGTGAGGGGGGAGGCTCCTACAATGAGCAGTTCTTC.